This T cell receptor (beta chain) was recovered during a study of cytomegalovirus exposure and HLA in healthy donors. Study-wide background: Around 79 million unique TCRs, all from HLA-typed donors, were included in an early release of the data.

In the PCR, 60 Vbeta and 13 Jbeta primers were used. Sequencing was performed with immunoSEQ multiplex PCR; in TCRdb, only in-frame clones are kept and a portion is missing. In the table there are roughly 150,000 clones, roughly 80% of which are singletons. Study-wide findings and caveats: Cytomegalovirus association was assigned to 150 to 200 TCR beta chains. Later analysis demonstrated an association between a missense DCLRE1C variant and TCR beta V- and J-gene trimming. Testing in vitro showed a few CMV-associated chains specific for CMV antigens.

Worth noting for this clone: The antigen remains undetermined.

The sequence was collected from a male donor in good health and CMV-seronegative. The sequencing sample was made of PBMCs.

The CDR3 reads CASSERTGQRLFF. The CDR3, as DNA: TGTGCCAGCAGTGAAAGGACGGGACAGCGACTGTTTTTT. This chain links TRBV25-1 with TRBJ1-4; 7 bases are a match to TRBD1. The CDR3 sequence is 13 residues long. J lost 13 bases, V lost 2 bases, and 7 bases had no gene match. Germline CDR1 reads MGHDK; CDR2 reads SYGVNS.